This record covers a single T cell receptor beta chain. The data belong to a study of technical replicates of blood from a handful of donors. Only in-frame clones appear in the TCRdb table, and some are missing; sequencing was by immunoSEQ multiplex PCR. The sample includes around 76,000 clones, roughly 98% of them seen just once. Germline CDR1 SNHLY, CDR2 FYNNEI. The CDR3 is made up of 12 amino acids. V was cut by 6 bases and J by 5 bases, with 8 bases left in between. Sample: T cells isolated from PBMCs. The rearrangement links TRBV2 to TRBJ2-1; D is perhaps TRBD2 (6 bases). This clonotype originated in a human donor in good health. This chain's CDR3 is CASRDYHNEQFF. Written as DNA, the CDR3 is TGTGCCAGCAGGGACTATCACAATGAGCAGTTCTTC.